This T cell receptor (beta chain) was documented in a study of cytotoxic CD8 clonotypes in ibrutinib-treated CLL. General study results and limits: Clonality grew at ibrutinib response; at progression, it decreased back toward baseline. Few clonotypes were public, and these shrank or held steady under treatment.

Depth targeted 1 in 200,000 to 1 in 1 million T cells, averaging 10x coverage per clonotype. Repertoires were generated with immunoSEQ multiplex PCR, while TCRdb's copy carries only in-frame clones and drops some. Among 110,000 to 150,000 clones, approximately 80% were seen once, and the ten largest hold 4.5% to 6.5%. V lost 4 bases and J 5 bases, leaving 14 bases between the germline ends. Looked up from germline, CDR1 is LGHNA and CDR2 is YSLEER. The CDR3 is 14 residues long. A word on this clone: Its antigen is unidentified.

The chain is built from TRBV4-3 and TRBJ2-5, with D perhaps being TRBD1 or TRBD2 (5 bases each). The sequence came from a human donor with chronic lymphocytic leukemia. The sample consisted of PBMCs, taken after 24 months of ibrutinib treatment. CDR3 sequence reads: CASSPLGVGETQYF. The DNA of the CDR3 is TGCGCCAGCAGCCCTTTGGGGGTCGGGGAGACCCAGTACTTC.